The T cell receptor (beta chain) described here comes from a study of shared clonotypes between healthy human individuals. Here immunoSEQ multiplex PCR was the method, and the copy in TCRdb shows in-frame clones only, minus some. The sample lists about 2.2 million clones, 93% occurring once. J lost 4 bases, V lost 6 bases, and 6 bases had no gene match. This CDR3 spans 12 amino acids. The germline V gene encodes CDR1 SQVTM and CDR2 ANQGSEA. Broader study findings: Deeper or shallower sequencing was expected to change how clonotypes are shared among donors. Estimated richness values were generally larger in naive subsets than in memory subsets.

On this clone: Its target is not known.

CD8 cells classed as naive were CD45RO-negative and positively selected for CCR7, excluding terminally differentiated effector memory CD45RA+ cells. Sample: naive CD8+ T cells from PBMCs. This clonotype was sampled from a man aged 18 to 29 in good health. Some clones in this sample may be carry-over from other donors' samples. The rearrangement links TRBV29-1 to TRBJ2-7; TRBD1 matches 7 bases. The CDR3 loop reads CSVTGERYEQYF. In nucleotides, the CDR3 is TGCAGCGTAACAGGGGAAAGATACGAGCAGTACTTC.